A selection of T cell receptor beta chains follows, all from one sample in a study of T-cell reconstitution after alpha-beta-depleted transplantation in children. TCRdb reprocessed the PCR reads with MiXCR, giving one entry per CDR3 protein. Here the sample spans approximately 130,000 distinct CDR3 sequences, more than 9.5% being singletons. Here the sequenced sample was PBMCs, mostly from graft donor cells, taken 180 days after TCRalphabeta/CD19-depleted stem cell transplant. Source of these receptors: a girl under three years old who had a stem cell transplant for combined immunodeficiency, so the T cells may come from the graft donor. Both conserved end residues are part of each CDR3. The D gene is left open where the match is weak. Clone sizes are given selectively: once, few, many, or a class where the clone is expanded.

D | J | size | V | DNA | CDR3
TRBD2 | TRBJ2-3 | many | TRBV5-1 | TGCGCCAGCAGCCCGGGGAGGGACCCAAGCACAGATACGCAGTATTTT | CASSPGRDPSTDTQYF
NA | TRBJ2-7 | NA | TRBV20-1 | TGCAGTGCTAGGAGGGGGGGATCCCACGAGCAGTACTTC | CSARRGGSHEQYF
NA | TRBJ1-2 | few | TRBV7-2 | TGTGCCAGCAGCTCCCGACAGATAAGCTTGGATCGTGGCTACACCTTC | CASSSRQISLDRGYTF
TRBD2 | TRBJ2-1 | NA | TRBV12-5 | TGTGCTAGTGGTTGGGGACTAGCGGGAGGGCGGTCCTCCTACAATGAGCAGTTCTTC | CASGWGLAGGRSSYNEQFF
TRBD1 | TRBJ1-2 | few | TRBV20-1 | TGCAGTGCGCAGGACAGGATGGAGGGCTACACCTTC | CSAQDRMEGYTF
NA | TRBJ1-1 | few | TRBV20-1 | TGCAGTGCTAGGTCCACAGCTAGGGCTTTCTTT | CSARSTARAFF
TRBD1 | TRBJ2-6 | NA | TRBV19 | TGTGCCAGTAAGGACAGGGGGCCTGGGGCCAACGTCCTGACTTTC | CASKDRGPGANVLTF
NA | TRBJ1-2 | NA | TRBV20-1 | TGCAGTGCTAGGGCCCATTCGGCAAACTATGGCTACACCTTC | CSARAHSANYGYTF
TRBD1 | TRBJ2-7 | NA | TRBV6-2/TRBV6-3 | TGTGCCAGCAGTCGGACAGGGATTCACGAGCAGTACTTC | CASSRTGIHEQYF
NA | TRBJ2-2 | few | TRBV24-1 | TGTGCCACCAGTGAGGAGGGAATCGGGGAGCTGTTTTTT | CATSEEGIGELFF
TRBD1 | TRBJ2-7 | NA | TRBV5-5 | TGTGCCAGCAGCCGTACAGGGGTTTTCTCCTACGAGCAGTACTTC | CASSRTGVFSYEQYF
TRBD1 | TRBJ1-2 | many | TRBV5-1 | TGCGCCAGCAGCTCCGGGACAGGGGGCGGATATGGCTACACCTTC | CASSSGTGGGYGYTF
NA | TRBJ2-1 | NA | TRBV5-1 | TGCGCCAGCAGCTTGGAGGATTTGGGAGATGGTGAGCAGTTCTTC | CASSLEDLGDGEQFF
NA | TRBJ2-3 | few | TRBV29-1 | TGCAGCGTCTCTCGAGGGGGAGCAGATACGCAGTATTTT | CSVSRGGADTQYF
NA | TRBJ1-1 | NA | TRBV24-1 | TGTGCCACTCAGGGCAACACTGAAGCTTTCTTT | CATQGNTEAFF
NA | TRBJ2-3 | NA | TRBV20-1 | TGCAGTGCCCCGAGGGCTGGCGGGAACCCTAGCACAGATACGCAGTATTTT | CSAPRAGGNPSTDTQYF
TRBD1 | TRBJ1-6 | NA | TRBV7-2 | TGTGCCAGCAGCTTAGCCCTGGACAGGGGATATTCACCCCTCCACTTT | CASSLALDRGYSPLHF